The rows below give T cell receptor beta chains drawn from one sample of a study of T-cell memory formation after mild COVID-19. TCRdb re-analysed the 5' RACE reads in MiXCR, keeping a single row per CDR3 protein. The data show 270,000 or so distinct CDR3 sequences, 16% seen once. Sequencing used PBMCs or a T cell subset sorted from them (not recorded which). The receptors originated from a man between 18 and 35 years old who had mild COVID-19 (a few samples of this study predate the infection). Cell type and time point are not known. CDR3s leave out the opening cysteine and the closing phenylalanine or tryptophan.

J,V,CDR3
TRBJ2-1,TRBV5-1,ASSLQGSYNEQF
TRBJ1-4,TRBV7-2,ASSSKPRQGRQEKLF
TRBJ2-3,TRBV7-2,ASSLVASGGPDTDTQY
TRBJ2-5,TRBV5-6,ASSPPQGQETQY
TRBJ2-3,TRBV4-2,ASSHRGDTQY
TRBJ1-2,TRBV7-2,ASSLAGKSYT
TRBJ1-2,TRBV6-5,ASSSPVPGRDYGYT
TRBJ1-2,TRBV5-6,ASSLPDYGYT
TRBJ1-2,TRBV9,ASSVTIQDYGYT
TRBJ1-3,TRBV7-2,ASSLQGGSGNTIY
TRBJ1-1,TRBV7-2,ASSLGRGRNTEAF